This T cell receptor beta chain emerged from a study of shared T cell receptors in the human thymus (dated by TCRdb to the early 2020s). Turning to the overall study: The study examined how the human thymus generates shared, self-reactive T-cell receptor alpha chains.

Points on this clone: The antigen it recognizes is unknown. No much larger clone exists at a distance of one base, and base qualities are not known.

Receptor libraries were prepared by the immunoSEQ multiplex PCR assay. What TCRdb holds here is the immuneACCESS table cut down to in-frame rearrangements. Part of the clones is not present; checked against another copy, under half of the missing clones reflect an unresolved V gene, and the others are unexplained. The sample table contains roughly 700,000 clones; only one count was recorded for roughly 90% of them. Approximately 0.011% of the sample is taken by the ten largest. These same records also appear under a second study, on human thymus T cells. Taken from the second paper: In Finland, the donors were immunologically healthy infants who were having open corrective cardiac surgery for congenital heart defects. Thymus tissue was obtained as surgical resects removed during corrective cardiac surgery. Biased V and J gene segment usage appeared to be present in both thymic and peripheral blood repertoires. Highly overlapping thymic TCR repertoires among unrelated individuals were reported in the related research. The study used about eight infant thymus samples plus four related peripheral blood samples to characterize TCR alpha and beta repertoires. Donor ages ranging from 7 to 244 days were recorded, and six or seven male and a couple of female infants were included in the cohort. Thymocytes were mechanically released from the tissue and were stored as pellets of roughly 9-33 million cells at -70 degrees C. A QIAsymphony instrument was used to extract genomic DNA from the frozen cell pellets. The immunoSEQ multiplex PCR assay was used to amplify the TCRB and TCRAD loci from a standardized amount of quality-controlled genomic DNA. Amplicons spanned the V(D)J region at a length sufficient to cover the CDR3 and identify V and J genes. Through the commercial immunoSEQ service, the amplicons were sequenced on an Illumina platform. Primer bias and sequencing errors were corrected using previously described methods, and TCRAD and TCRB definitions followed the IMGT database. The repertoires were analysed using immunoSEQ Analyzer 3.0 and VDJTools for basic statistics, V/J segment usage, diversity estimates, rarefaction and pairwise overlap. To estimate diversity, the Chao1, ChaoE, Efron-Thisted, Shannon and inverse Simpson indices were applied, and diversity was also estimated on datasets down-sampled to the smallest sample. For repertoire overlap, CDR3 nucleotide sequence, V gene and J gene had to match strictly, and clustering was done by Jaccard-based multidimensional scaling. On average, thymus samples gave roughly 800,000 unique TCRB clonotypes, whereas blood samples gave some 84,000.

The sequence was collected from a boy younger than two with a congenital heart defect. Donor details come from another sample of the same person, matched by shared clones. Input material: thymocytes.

The CDR3 protein is CAWRGGETGLARPYEQYF. The DNA is TGTGCCTGGAGAGGTGGGGAGACCGGACTAGCGAGACCCTACGAGCAGTACTTC. Recombination joined TRBV30 with TRBJ2-7, with TRBD2 matching 9 junction bases. CDR1 and CDR2 (GTSNPN, SVGIG) derive from the germline V gene (reference sequence). The V end gives up 3 bases and the J end 2 bases, leaving 17 bases in the junction not matched to a gene. CDR3 length: 18 amino acids, cysteine to phenylalanine. Only the CDR3 portion is preserved as DNA: 54 bases, with reading frame beginning at the first base.